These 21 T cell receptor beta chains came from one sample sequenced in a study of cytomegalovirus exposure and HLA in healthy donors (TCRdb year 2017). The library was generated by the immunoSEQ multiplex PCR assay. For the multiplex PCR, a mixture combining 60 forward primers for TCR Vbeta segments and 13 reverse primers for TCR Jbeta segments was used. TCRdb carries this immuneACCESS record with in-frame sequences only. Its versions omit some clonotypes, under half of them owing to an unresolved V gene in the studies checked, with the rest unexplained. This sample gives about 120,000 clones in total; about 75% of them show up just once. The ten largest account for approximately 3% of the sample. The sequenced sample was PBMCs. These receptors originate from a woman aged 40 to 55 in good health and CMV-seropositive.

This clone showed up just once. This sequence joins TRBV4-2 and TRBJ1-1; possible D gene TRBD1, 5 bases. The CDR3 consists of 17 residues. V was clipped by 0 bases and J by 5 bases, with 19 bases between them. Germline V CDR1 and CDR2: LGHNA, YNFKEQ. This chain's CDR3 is CASSQDGQAGVYTEAFF. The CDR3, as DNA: TGTGCCAGCAGCCAAGATGGACAAGCGGGGGTGTATACTGAAGCTTTCTTT.

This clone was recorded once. CDR3 sequence (DNA): TGTGCCAGCAGCTTATCGCGGGCTAATATTGCCTACAATGAGCAGTTCTTC. Protein: CASSLSRANIAYNEQFF. This chain links TRBV11-2 with TRBJ2-1; D may be TRBD2 (5 bases). The CDR3 spans 17 residues. Germline assignment: CDR1 SGHAT and CDR2 FQNNGV. V lost 2 bases, J lost 2 bases, and 16 bases lay in between.

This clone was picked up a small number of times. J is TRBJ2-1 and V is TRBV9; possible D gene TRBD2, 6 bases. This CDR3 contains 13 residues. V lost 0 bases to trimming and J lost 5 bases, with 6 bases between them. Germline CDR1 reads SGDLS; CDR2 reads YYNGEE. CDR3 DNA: TGTGCCAGCAGCGTAGGCGGGGACAATGAGCAGTTCTTC. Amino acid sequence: CASSVGGDNEQFF.

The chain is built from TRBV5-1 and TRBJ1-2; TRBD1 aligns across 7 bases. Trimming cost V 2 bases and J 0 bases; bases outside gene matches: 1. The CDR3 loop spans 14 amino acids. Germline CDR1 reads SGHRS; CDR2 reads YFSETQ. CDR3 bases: TGCGCCAGCAGCTTCCAGGGGGCTAACTATGGCTACACCTTC. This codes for CASSFQGANYGYTF.

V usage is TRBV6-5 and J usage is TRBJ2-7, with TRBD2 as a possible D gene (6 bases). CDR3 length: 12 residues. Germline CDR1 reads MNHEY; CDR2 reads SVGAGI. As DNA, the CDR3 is TGTGCGTCCGCCGGGAGCTCCTACGAGCAGTACTTC. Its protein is CASAGSSYEQYF.

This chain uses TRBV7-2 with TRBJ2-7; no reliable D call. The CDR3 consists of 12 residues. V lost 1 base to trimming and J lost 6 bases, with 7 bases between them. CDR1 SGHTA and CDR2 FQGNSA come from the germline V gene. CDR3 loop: CASSLETVEQYF. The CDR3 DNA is TGTGCCAGCAGCTTAGAAACAGTCGAGCAGTACTTC.

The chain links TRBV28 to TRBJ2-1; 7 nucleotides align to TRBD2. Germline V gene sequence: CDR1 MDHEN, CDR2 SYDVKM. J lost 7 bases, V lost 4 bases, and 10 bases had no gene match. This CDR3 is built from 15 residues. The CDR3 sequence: CASSSSWTRQNEQFF. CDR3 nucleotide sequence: TGTGCCAGCAGTTCCTCGTGGACTAGACAAAATGAGCAGTTCTTC.

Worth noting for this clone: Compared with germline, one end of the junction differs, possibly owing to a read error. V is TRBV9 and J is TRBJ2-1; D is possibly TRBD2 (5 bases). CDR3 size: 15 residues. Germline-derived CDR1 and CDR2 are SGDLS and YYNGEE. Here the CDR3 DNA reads TGTGCCAGCAGCGTAGGGGGAGCCGGCTACAATGAGCAATTCTTC. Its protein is CASSVGGAGYNEQFF.

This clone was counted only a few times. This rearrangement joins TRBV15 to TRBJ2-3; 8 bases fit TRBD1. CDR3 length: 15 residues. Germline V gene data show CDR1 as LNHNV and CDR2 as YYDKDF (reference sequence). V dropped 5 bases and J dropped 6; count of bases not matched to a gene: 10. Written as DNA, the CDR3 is TGTGCCACCAGCTTCGACAGGGGAAGGTCGGATACGCAGTATTTT. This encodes CATSFDRGRSDTQYF.

For the CDR3, the DNA is TGTGCCAGCAGCCAATGGGACTCCGGATCCTACGAGCAGTACTTC. Translating it yields CASSQWDSGSYEQYF. The rearrangement links TRBV4-2 to TRBJ2-7; possible D gene TRBD2, 6 bases. The germline CDR1 and CDR2 sequences are LGHNA and YNFKEQ. CDR3 size: 15 residues. The V gene lost 2 bases and the J gene lost 1 base, with 12 bases spanning the gap.

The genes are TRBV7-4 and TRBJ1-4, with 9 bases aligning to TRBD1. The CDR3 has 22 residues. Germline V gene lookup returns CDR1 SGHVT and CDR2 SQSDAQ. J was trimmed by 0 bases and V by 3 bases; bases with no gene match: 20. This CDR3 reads CASSFDTGTGTAGTATNEKLFF. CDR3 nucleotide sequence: TGTGCCAGCAGCTTTGACACCGGGACAGGGACCGCAGGGACTGCAACTAATGAAAAACTGTTTTTT. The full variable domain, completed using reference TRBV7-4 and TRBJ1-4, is GAGVSQSPRYKVAKRGRDVALRCDSISGHVTLYWYRQTLGQGSEVLTYSQSDAQRDKSGRPSGRFSAERPERSVSTLKIQRTEQGDSAVYLCASSFDTGTGTAGTATNEKLFFGSGTQLSVL.

This chain's CDR3 is CASSQGLAGVGANVLTF. The CDR3 DNA sequence: TGCGCCAGCAGCCAAGGGCTAGCGGGGGTTGGGGCCAACGTCCTGACTTTC. The chain joins TRBV4-3 to TRBJ2-6; 10 bases match TRBD2. The CDR3 runs to 17 residues. V was pared by 1 base and J by 3 bases, with 3 bases of the junction left unmatched. The germline CDR1 and CDR2 sequences are LGHNA and YSLEER.

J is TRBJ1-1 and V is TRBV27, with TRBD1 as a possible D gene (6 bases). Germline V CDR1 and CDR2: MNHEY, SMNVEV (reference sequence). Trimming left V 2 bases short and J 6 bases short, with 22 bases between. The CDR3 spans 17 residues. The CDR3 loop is CASSLKGGLFPGSEAFF. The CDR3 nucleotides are TGTGCCAGCAGTTTAAAGGGGGGGCTCTTTCCGGGATCTGAAGCTTTCTTT.

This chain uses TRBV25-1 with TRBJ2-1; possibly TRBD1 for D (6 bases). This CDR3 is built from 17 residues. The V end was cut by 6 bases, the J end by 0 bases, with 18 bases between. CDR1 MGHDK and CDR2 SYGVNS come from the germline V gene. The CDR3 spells CASSLGSDSRSYNEQFF. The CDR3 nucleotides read TGTGCCAGCAGCCTGGGCTCGGACAGTCGCTCCTACAATGAGCAGTTCTTC.

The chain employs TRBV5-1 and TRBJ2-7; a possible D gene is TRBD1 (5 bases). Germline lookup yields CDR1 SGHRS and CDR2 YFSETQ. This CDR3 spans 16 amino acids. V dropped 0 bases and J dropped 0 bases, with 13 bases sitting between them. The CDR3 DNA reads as TGCGCCAGCAGCTTGGAGGGATGGGGCACCTCCTACGAGCAGTACTTC. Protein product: CASSLEGWGTSYEQYF.

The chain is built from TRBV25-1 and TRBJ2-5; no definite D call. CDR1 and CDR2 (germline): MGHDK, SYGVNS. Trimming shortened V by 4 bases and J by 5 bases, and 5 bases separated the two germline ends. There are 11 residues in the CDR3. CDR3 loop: CASSARETQYF. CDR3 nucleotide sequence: TGTGCCAGCAGTGCCCGTGAGACCCAGTACTTC. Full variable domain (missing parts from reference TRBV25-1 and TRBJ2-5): EADIYQTPRYLVIGTGKKITLECSQTMGHDKMYWYQQDPGMELHLIHYSYGVNSTEKGDLSSESTVSRIRTEHFPLTLESARPSHTSQYLCASSARETQYFGPGTRLLVL.

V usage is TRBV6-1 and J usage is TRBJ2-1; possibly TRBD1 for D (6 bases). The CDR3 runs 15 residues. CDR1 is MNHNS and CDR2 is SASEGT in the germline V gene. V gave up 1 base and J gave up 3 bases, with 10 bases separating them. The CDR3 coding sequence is TGTGCCAGCAGTGAAGGGGGACACCGCTACAATGAGCAGTTCTTC. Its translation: CASSEGGHRYNEQFF.

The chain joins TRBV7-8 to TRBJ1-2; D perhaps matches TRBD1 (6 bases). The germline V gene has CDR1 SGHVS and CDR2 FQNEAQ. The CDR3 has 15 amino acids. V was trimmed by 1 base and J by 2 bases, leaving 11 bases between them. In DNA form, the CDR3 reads TGTGCCAGCAGCTTAGAGGGGGACGGGAACTATGGCTACACCTTC. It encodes CASSLEGDGNYGYTF.

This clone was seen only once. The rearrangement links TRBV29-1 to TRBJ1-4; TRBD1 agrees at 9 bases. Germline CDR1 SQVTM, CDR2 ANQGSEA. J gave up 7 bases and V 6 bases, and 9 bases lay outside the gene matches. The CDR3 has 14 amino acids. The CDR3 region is CSVRSGTGSEKLFF. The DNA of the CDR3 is TGCAGCGTCCGGTCCGGGACAGGGTCTGAAAAACTGTTTTTT.

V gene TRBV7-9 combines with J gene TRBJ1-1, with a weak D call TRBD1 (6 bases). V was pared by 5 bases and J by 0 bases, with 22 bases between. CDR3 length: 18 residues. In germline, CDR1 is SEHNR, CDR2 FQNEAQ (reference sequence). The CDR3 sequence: CASSPLGRGRLMNTEAFF. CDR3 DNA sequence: TGTGCCAGCAGCCCCCTCGGGAGGGGGAGATTGATGAACACTGAAGCTTTCTTT.

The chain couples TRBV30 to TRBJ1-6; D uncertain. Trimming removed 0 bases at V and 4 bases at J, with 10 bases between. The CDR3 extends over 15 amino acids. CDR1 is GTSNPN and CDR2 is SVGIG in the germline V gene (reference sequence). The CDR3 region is CAWSVSRHYNSPLHF. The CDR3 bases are TGTGCCTGGAGTGTATCGAGGCATTATAATTCACCCCTCCACTTT.